These 13 T cell receptor beta chains came from one sample sequenced in a study of cytotoxic CD8 clonotypes in ibrutinib-treated CLL. TCRdb keeps only in-frame clones here, not all; method: immunoSEQ multiplex PCR. The sample carries approximately 340,000 clones, roughly two thirds recorded once. The sample here was PBMCs, taken after 36 months of ibrutinib treatment. Receptors originate from a human donor with chronic lymphocytic leukemia.

This chain connects TRBV18 to TRBJ2-1; TRBD2 aligns across 7 bases. The CDR3 totals 13 residues. The V segment lost 1 base and the J segment 9 bases; nucleotides outside the gene matches: 3. From germline, CDR1 is KGHSH and CDR2 LQKENI. CDR3 amino acids: CASSPREGPEQFF. The CDR3, as DNA: TGTGCCAGCTCACCACGGGAGGGCCCTGAGCAGTTCTTC.

V usage is TRBV5-1 and J usage is TRBJ2-6; the match to TRBD1 covers 9 bases. With 4 bases clipped from V and 3 bases from J, the junction kept 5 bases outside the gene matches. The CDR3 runs 16 residues. CDR1 SGHRS and CDR2 YFSETQ come from the germline V gene. The CDR3 region has the DNA TGCGCCAGCAGCGGGACAGGGTTTGTTGGGGCCAACGTCCTGACTTTC. Translated: CASSGTGFVGANVLTF.

The V gene is TRBV4-3, the J gene TRBJ1-2; D may be TRBD1 (5 bases). The CDR3 has 15 residues. The V end was cut by 3 bases, the J end by 8 bases, with 19 bases between. Looked up from germline, CDR1 is LGHNA and CDR2 is YSLEER. The CDR3 loop reads CASSQMGRGGPGYTF. The DNA of the CDR3 is TGCGCCAGCAGCCAGATGGGTCGTGGGGGTCCGGGCTACACCTTC.

There are a few counts of this clone. The gene calls are TRBV19 and TRBJ1-2; D possibly corresponds to TRBD1 (5 bases). This CDR3 comprises 13 residues. Germline loops: CDR1 LNHDA, CDR2 SQIVND (reference sequence). Trimming pared 3 bases from V and 4 bases from J, leaving 9 bases between. This chain's CDR3 is CASSIEGLYGYTF. The CDR3 DNA follows: TGTGCCAGTAGTATTGAGGGGCTCTATGGCTACACCTTC. The variable domain in full, with the rest retrieved from reference TRBV19 and TRBJ1-2, is DGGITQSPKYLFRKEGQNVTLSCEQNLNHDAMYWYRQDPGQGLRLIYYSQIVNDFQKGDIAEGYSVSREKKESFPLTVTSAQKNPTAFYLCASSIEGLYGYTFGSGTRLTVV.

This clone was counted between two and nine times. The chain couples TRBV23-1 to TRBJ1-5; D is unclear. TRBV23-1 carries the ORF label, with uncertain function. The CDR3 is 15 amino acids. The V end was cut by 1 base, the J end by 2 bases, with 9 bases between. DNA for the CDR3: TGCGCCAGCAGTCAATGGTGGGGTCGCAATCAGCCCCAGCATTTT. Protein sequence: CASSQWWGRNQPQHF.

This rearrangement joins TRBV11-2 to TRBJ2-5; TRBD2 matches at 14 bases. Trimming at V came to 5 bases and at J to 5 bases, leaving 4 bases not matched to a gene. CDR3 length: 15 amino acids. Germline V CDR1 and CDR2: SGHAT, FQNNGV. CDR3 DNA: TGTGCCAGCAGCCGACTAGCGGGAGGGCAGGAGACCCAGTACTTC. Its translation: CASSRLAGGQETQYF.

The gene calls are TRBV6-4 and TRBJ2-3, with TRBD2 identical over 8 bases. Germline V CDR1 and CDR2: MRHNA, SNTAGT. This CDR3 has 14 residues. The V and J ends lost 7 bases and 1 base, in that order; junction bases with no gene match: 4. The chain's CDR3 is CASKAGGGTDTQYF. As DNA, the CDR3 is TGTGCCAGCAAGGCGGGGGGCGGCACAGATACGCAGTATTTT.

This clone was detected only once. The chain uses TRBV7-8 and TRBJ2-1; D is ambiguous. Trimming took 2 bases from V and 7 from J, leaving 9 bases between them. Germline V CDR1 and CDR2: SGHVS, FQNEAQ. The CDR3 runs to 13 residues. As DNA, the CDR3 is TGTGCCAGCAGCTTAAGGCTTGGGAATGAGCAGTTCTTC. As protein: CASSLRLGNEQFF. The full variable domain, with the rest looked up from reference TRBV7-8 and TRBJ2-1, is GAGVSQSPRYKVAKRGQDVALRCDPISGHVSLFWYQQALGQGPEFLTYFQNEAQLDKSGLPSDRFFAERPEGSVSTLKIQRTQQEDSAVYLCASSLRLGNEQFFGPGTRLTVL.

V gene TRBV9 combines with J gene TRBJ1-4, with D maybe TRBD1 (6 bases). This CDR3 is 14 amino acids long. Germline V gives CDR1 SGDLS, CDR2 YYNGEE. V was pared by 2 bases and J by 7 bases, with 12 bases between. Written as DNA, the CDR3 is TGTGCCAGCAGCGTCAGGGGTTGGAGTGAAAAACTGTTTTTT. Residues: CASSVRGWSEKLFF. The entire variable domain, with the rest obtained from reference TRBV9 and TRBJ1-4, is as follows: DSGVTQTPKHLITATGQRVTLRCSPRSGDLSVYWYQQSLDQGLQFLIQYYNGEERAKGNILERFSAQQFPDLHSELNLSSLELGDSALYFCASSVRGWSEKLFFGSGTQLSVL.

About this clone: Other DNA sequences in the sample encode the same CDR3. The V and J genes are TRBV15 and TRBJ2-1, with D possibly being TRBD2 (5 bases). This CDR3 is 15 amino acids long. Germline V gene lookup returns CDR1 LNHNV and CDR2 YYDKDF (reference sequence). V shed 0 bases and J shed 1 base, with 7 bases lying between them. In DNA, the CDR3 is TGTGCCACCAGCAGAGATCGGGGATCCTACAATGAGCAGTTCTTC. It specifies CATSRDRGSYNEQFF. Full variable domain (missing parts from reference TRBV15 and TRBJ2-1): DAMVIQNPRYQVTQFGKPVTLSCSQTLNHNVMYWYQQKSSQAPKLLFHYYDKDFNNEADTPDNFQSRRPNTSFCFLDIRSPGLGDTAMYLCATSRDRGSYNEQFFGPGTRLTVL.

The chain recombines TRBV7-9 with TRBJ1-1; 7 bases line up with TRBD1. The germline V gene encodes CDR1 SEHNR and CDR2 FQNEAQ (reference sequence). Trimming at V came to 2 bases and at J to 5 bases, leaving 5 bases not matched to a gene. The CDR3 extends over 14 amino acids. CDR3: CASSLTGAHTEAFF. In nucleotides, the CDR3 is TGTGCCAGCAGCTTAACAGGGGCGCATACTGAAGCTTTCTTT.

V is TRBV7-3 and J is TRBJ2-5; either TRBD1 or TRBD2 may fit D (5 bases each). The V end was cut by 2 bases, the J end by 4 bases, with 20 bases between. The CDR3 covers 17 residues. Looked up from germline, CDR1 is SGHTA and CDR2 is FQGTGA. The CDR3 sequence: CASSLDPLGVLGETQYF. CDR3 bases: TGTGCCAGCAGCTTAGATCCTTTGGGGGTCTTGGGAGAGACCCAGTACTTC.

This chain connects TRBV27 to TRBJ1-6; 7 bases match TRBD1. Per the germline V gene, CDR1 is MNHEY and CDR2 is SMNVEV (reference sequence). The CDR3 runs to 14 residues. The V segment lost 5 bases and the J segment 10 bases; nucleotides outside the gene matches: 8. The CDR3 loop reads CASSNTGAASPLHF. The CDR3 nucleotides are TGTGCCAGCAGTAACACAGGGGCTGCATCACCCCTCCACTTT.